The 31 T cell receptor beta chains given below trace back to one sample, sequenced in a study of T cell changes during pregnancy in multiple sclerosis. The table came from immunoSEQ multiplex PCR; TCRdb's copy has only in-frame clones and leaves some out. The repertoire includes approximately 61,000 clones, around 90% of them detected once, and approximately 1.6% sits in the top ten. The source material was peripheral blood, sampled in the first trimester of pregnancy. These receptors originate from a female donor with multiple sclerosis, enrolled in a pregnancy study.

The sample holds one count of this clone. V gene TRBV11-3 combines with J gene TRBJ2-1; 8 positions agree with TRBD2. This CDR3 has 16 amino acids. The V gene end was trimmed by 0 bases and the J gene end by 8 bases; junction bases not matched to a gene: 9. From germline, CDR1 is SGHNT and CDR2 YENEEA. The CDR3 DNA sequence: TGTGCCAGCAGCTTAGATGGCCGGGAGGGCCGGGATGAGCAGTTCTTC. This gives the protein CASSLDGREGRDEQFF.

CDR3: CAWNRQGNTEAFF. The CDR3 nucleotides are TGTGCCTGGAACCGGCAGGGGAACACTGAAGCTTTCTTT. This chain links TRBV30 with TRBJ1-1, with a possible D match to TRBD1 (5 bases). The V and J ends lost 4 bases and 1 base respectively, with 10 bases between them. CDR1 is GTSNPN and CDR2 is SVGIG in the germline V gene (reference sequence). The CDR3 loop spans 13 amino acids.

The CDR3 DNA follows: TGTGCCACCAGCAGGCTAGCGGCCTACAATGAGCAGTTCTTC. Its protein is CATSRLAAYNEQFF. This rearrangement joins TRBV15 to TRBJ2-1, with 7 bases matching TRBD2. The trim removed 3 bases at V and 2 bases at J, leaving 1 base unmatched. CDR1 and CDR2 (germline): LNHNV, YYDKDF (reference sequence). The CDR3 extends over 14 amino acids.

The rearrangement uses TRBV2 and TRBJ2-5; the match to TRBD2 covers 8 bases. This CDR3 has 15 amino acids. Germline CDR1 and CDR2: SNHLY and FYNNEI. With V trimmed by 3 bases and J by 1 base, 4 bases remained unmatched. DNA of the CDR3: TGTGCCAGCAGTGAGGGCGGGAGGCTCCAAGAGACCCAGTACTTC. As protein: CASSEGGRLQETQYF.

The chain carries TRBV4-2 and TRBJ2-2; 7 bases match TRBD1. The V gene's germline CDR1 is LGHNA and CDR2 YNFKEQ. The CDR3 length is 15 residues. J lost 5 bases, V lost 6 bases, and 9 bases had no gene match. CDR3 sequence reads: CASRDTAGGTGELFF. CDR3 coding DNA: TGTGCCAGCAGAGACACGGCAGGGGGTACCGGGGAGCTGTTTTTT.

The chain links TRBV6-1 to TRBJ1-2, with a tentative D call TRBD1 (6 bases). The length of the CDR3 is 14 residues. Germline assignment: CDR1 MNHNS and CDR2 SASEGT. V shed 6 bases and J shed 4 bases, with 15 bases lying between them. In DNA form, the CDR3 reads TGTGCCAGCAGCTCCGGGACAAACACCTATGGCTACACCTTC. This gives the protein CASSSGTNTYGYTF.

This clone appeared a few times. This chain uses TRBV4-3 with TRBJ2-2; D not resolved. Germline V gives CDR1 LGHNA, CDR2 YSLEER. V lost 0 bases and J lost 0, with 11 bases in between. This CDR3 is built from 17 residues. The CDR3 DNA is TGCGCCAGCAGCCAAGACTCAGGAAACGCGAACACCGGGGAGCTGTTTTTT. Its translation is CASSQDSGNANTGELFF.

This chain links TRBV19 with TRBJ1-5, with TRBD1 matching 7 bases. CDR1 LNHDA and CDR2 SQIVND come from the germline V gene (reference sequence). Trimming removed 5 bases from V and 2 bases from J; junction bases left unmatched: 6. This CDR3 spans 15 amino acids. CDR3 protein: CASSLTGIGNQPQHF. As DNA, the CDR3 is TGTGCCAGTAGTCTGACAGGGATTGGCAATCAGCCCCAGCATTTT.

This clone was observed once. The chain is built from TRBV4-1 and TRBJ2-5, with 14 bases fitting TRBD2. The CDR3 has 17 amino acids. Germline V gene sequence: CDR1 MGHRA, CDR2 YSYEKL. V lost 4 bases to trimming and J lost 5 bases; unmatched junction nucleotides: 9. The CDR3: CASSPRLAGGPRETQYF. The CDR3 nucleotides are TGCGCCAGCAGCCCCCGACTAGCGGGAGGGCCAAGGGAGACCCAGTACTTC.

The chain has TRBV5-6 and TRBJ2-7, with TRBD1 matching 8 bases. V was pared by 3 bases and J by 5 bases, with 10 bases of the junction left unmatched. The CDR3 totals 15 residues. Germline V gene sequence: CDR1 SGHDT, CDR2 YYEEEE. This CDR3 reads CASSYTGQGSHEQYF. The CDR3 DNA is TGTGCCAGCAGCTATACTGGACAGGGTAGTCACGAGCAGTACTTC. Complete variable domain (other parts from reference TRBV5-6 and TRBJ2-7): DAGVTQSPTHLIKTRGQQVTLRCSPKSGHDTVSWYQQALGQGPQFIFQYYEEEERQRGNFPDRFSGHQFPNYSSELNVNALLLGDSALYLCASSYTGQGSHEQYFGPGTRLTVT.

The chain joins TRBV9 to TRBJ2-1, with D perhaps matching TRBD2 (5 bases). The germline V and J ends were trimmed by 5 bases and 7 bases, with 13 bases remaining between them. Per germline, CDR1 SGDLS and CDR2 YYNGEE. The CDR3 contains 13 residues. CDR3 region: CASSRRTPNEQFF. As DNA, the CDR3 is TGTGCCAGCAGTCGGAGGACTCCTAATGAGCAGTTCTTC.

The rearrangement uses TRBV27 and TRBJ2-1, with TRBD2 matching over 13 bases. This CDR3 has 16 residues. Trimming removed 5 bases from V and 6 bases from J; junction bases left unmatched: 7. From germline, CDR1 is MNHEY and CDR2 SMNVEV (reference sequence). In DNA, the CDR3 is TGTGCCAGCAGTCGTGGGACTAGCGGGGATCCCAATGAGCAGTTCTTC. Translated: CASSRGTSGDPNEQFF.

V is TRBV7-9 and J is TRBJ2-1; D is possibly TRBD2 (5 bases). The V gene's germline CDR1 is SEHNR and CDR2 FQNEAQ (reference sequence). V lost 7 bases and J 7 bases, leaving 11 bases between the germline ends. This CDR3 has 12 residues. CDR3 bases: TGTGCCAGCACGCCGAGGGAGAATGAGCAGTTCTTC. Protein product: CASTPRENEQFF. Full variable domain (outside the CDR3, taken from reference TRBV7-9 and TRBJ2-1): DTGVSQNPRHKITKRGQNVTFRCDPISEHNRLYWYRQTLGQGPEFLTYFQNEAQLEKSRLLSDRFSAERPKGSFSTLEIQRTEQGDSAMYLCASTPRENEQFFGPGTRLTVL.

This sequence joins TRBV5-1 and TRBJ2-5; possible D gene TRBD1, 6 bases. The CDR3 is 14 amino acids. Germline V gives CDR1 SGHRS, CDR2 YFSETQ. V was cut by 2 bases and J by 2 bases, with 10 bases left in between. The CDR3, as DNA: TGCGCCAGCAGCTTTCCTCAGGGGCAAGAGACCCAGTACTTC. Translation gives CASSFPQGQETQYF.

The chain has TRBV6-1 and TRBJ1-2; 8 positions agree with TRBD1. The CDR3 runs to 17 residues. Germline V gene sequence: CDR1 MNHNS, CDR2 SASEGT. V was clipped by 0 bases and J by 6 bases; unmatched bases: 12. The CDR3 nucleotides read TGTGCCAGCAGTGAAGCGTACCTTGACAGGGGTAGGGATGGCTACACCTTC. Protein sequence: CASSEAYLDRGRDGYTF.

This clone has more than one count but fewer than ten. This chain links TRBV28 with TRBJ1-5; D uncertain. CDR3 length equals 12 residues. Trimming took off 7 bases at V and 7 bases at J, with 11 bases between the two ends. The V gene's germline CDR1 is MDHEN and CDR2 SYDVKM. CDR3 protein: CASTVSGQPQHF. The CDR3 DNA sequence: TGTGCCAGCACTGTTTCGGGGCAGCCCCAGCATTTT.

The V and J genes are TRBV4-1 and TRBJ1-2, with D perhaps matching TRBD1 (5 bases). The CDR3 contains 15 residues. Germline-derived CDR1 and CDR2 are MGHRA and YSYEKL. V lost 4 bases, J lost 1 base, and 13 bases lay in between. The CDR3 DNA reads TGCGCCAGCAGCCCGACAGATAACCTTAACTATGGCTACACCTTC. Amino acid sequence: CASSPTDNLNYGYTF.

The chain employs TRBV14 and TRBJ1-1; 9 bases map to TRBD1. CDR1 is SGHDN, CDR2 FVKESK, per germline. V shed 3 bases and J 4 bases; nucleotides not matched to a gene: 6. This CDR3 region has 15 residues. The CDR3 loop reads CASSQSTGGFTEAFF. The DNA for the CDR3 is TGTGCCAGCAGCCAGTCCACAGGGGGCTTCACTGAAGCTTTCTTT.

DNA for the CDR3: TGTGCCACTACAGGGGGATACACCATATATTTT. Translation: CATTGGYTIYF. The rearrangement joins TRBV6-1 to TRBJ1-3; TRBD1 matches 8 bases. The junction had 4 bases not matched to a gene; V was cut back by 10 bases and J by 8 bases. The length of the CDR3 is 11 residues. The germline V gene has CDR1 MNHNS and CDR2 SASEGT.

This chain connects TRBV6-1 to TRBJ2-3; D is unclear. Trimming removed 2 bases at V and 2 bases at J, with 11 bases between. The CDR3 has 15 amino acids. Germline V gives CDR1 MNHNS, CDR2 SASEGT. Written as DNA, the CDR3 is TGTGCCAGCAGTGAAAATCGGAGAGCCACAGATACGCAGTATTTT. This gives the protein CASSENRRATDTQYF.

A few counts support this clone. DNA for the CDR3: TGTGCCAGCAGCTTAGCGCGGTTGGCCAAGGGGGGGAGCACCGGGGAGCTGTTTTTT. Translating gives CASSLARLAKGGSTGELFF. The chain is built from TRBV7-9 and TRBJ2-2, with TRBD2 as a possible D gene (7 bases). Germline CDR1 and CDR2: SEHNR and FQNEAQ (reference sequence). This CDR3 region has 19 residues. V was clipped by 0 bases and J by 4 bases, with 21 bases between them.

V gene TRBV7-2 combines with J gene TRBJ2-1; 9 nucleotides line up with TRBD2. Germline values: CDR1 SGHTA, CDR2 FQGNSA. This CDR3 has 17 residues. V was pared by 5 bases and J by 4 bases, with 12 bases of the junction left unmatched. CDR3 in DNA: TGTGCCAGCAGCCCGTATCGACTAGCGGAGAAGTACAATGAGCAGTTCTTC. Protein sequence: CASSPYRLAEKYNEQFF. The full variable domain, with the rest looked up from reference TRBV7-2 and TRBJ2-1, is GAGVSQSPSNKVTEKGKDVELRCDPISGHTALYWYRQSLGQGLEFLIYFQGNSAPDKSGLPSDRFSAERTGGSVSTLTIQRTQQEDSAVYLCASSPYRLAEKYNEQFFGPGTRLTVL.

The chain joins TRBV7-9 to TRBJ1-4; D gene uncertain. The CDR3 is 13 amino acids. In germline, CDR1 is SEHNR, CDR2 FQNEAQ (reference sequence). V lost 4 bases to trimming and J lost 14 bases, with 17 bases between them. This CDR3 is CASSYAASMRLFF. CDR3 DNA: TGTGCCAGCAGCTACGCAGCGTCGATGAGGCTGTTTTTT.

The gene calls are TRBV7-2 and TRBJ2-1, with 8 bases identical to TRBD2. There are 19 residues in the CDR3. With V trimmed by 5 bases and J by 2 bases, 17 bases remained unmatched. The germline V gene encodes CDR1 SGHTA and CDR2 FQGNSA. The CDR3 DNA follows: TGTGCCAGCAGCACCGAACCAACCACTAGCGGACTTACCTACAATGAGCAGTTCTTC. Amino acids: CASSTEPTTSGLTYNEQFF.

J is TRBJ2-1 and V is TRBV27; 12 positions match TRBD2. Germline-derived CDR1 and CDR2 are MNHEY and SMNVEV (reference sequence). The CDR3 covers 15 residues. V lost 5 bases, J lost 8 bases, and 7 bases stayed unmatched. The CDR3 DNA sequence: TGTGCCAGCAGTACCCTAGCGGGAGGGCTGGATGAGCAGTTCTTC. Protein sequence: CASSTLAGGLDEQFF.

The rearrangement uses TRBV5-1 and TRBJ2-1; 10 nucleotides align to TRBD2. The trim removed 3 bases at V and 5 bases at J, leaving 2 bases unmatched. Germline loops: CDR1 SGHRS, CDR2 YFSETQ. This CDR3 region has 14 residues. CDR3 nucleotide sequence: TGCGCCAGCAGCTGGCTAGCGGGAGACAATGAGCAGTTCTTC. This gives the protein CASSWLAGDNEQFF. Together with reference TRBV5-1 and TRBJ2-1, the CDR3 gives the full variable domain: KAGVTQTPRYLIKTRGQQVTLSCSPISGHRSVSWYQQTPGQGLQFLFEYFSETQRNKGNFPGRFSGRQFSNSRSEMNVSTLELGDSALYLCASSWLAGDNEQFFGPGTRLTVL.

This clone showed up just a few times. The chain carries TRBV7-7 and TRBJ1-5, with TRBD1 identical over 7 bases. Trimming cost V 3 bases and J 6 bases; bases outside gene matches: 5. The CDR3 covers 14 residues. Germline V gene data show CDR1 as SSHAT and CDR2 as FNYEAQ (reference sequence). CDR3 coding DNA: TGTGCCAGCAGCTTTAGACAGGGCGGTCAGCCCCAGCATTTT. This translates into CASSFRQGGQPQHF.

This rearrangement joins TRBV5-1 to TRBJ1-1; the D gene is possibly TRBD1 (6 bases). The CDR3 covers 15 residues. Germline V gene data show CDR1 as SGHRS and CDR2 as YFSETQ. Between the trimmed V and J ends, which lost 4 bases and 0 bases, there was a span of 13 bases. The CDR3 loop is CASSGEGELNTEAFF. CDR3 nucleotides: TGCGCCAGCAGCGGAGAGGGGGAATTGAACACTGAAGCTTTCTTT.

J is TRBJ1-2 and V is TRBV7-9; unclear D gene. The V gene lost 3 bases and the J gene lost 6 bases, with 11 bases spanning the gap. Looked up from germline, CDR1 is SEHNR and CDR2 is FQNEAQ (reference sequence). CDR3 size: 13 residues. The CDR3 is CASSFRTEDGYTF. CDR3 in DNA: TGTGCCAGCAGCTTCCGAACGGAGGATGGCTACACCTTC.

The rearrangement links TRBV9 to TRBJ2-7, with a weak D call TRBD2 (5 bases). This CDR3 spans 14 amino acids. The germline V gene has CDR1 SGDLS and CDR2 YYNGEE. Trimming shortened V by 4 bases and J by 0 bases, and 11 bases separated the two germline ends. CDR3 in DNA: TGTGCCAGCAGCCGGGGAACCTTCTCCTACGAGCAGTACTTC. Its protein is CASSRGTFSYEQYF.

This chain connects TRBV7-9 to TRBJ1-3; 9 nucleotides align to TRBD1. J lost 11 bases, V lost 2 bases, and 16 bases had no gene match. Germline V gene lookup returns CDR1 SEHNR and CDR2 FQNEAQ (reference sequence). This CDR3 comprises 17 residues. CDR3 in amino acids: CASSLLPGQGLSSPIYF. CDR3 nucleotide sequence: TGTGCCAGCAGCTTACTCCCGGGACAGGGCCTATCTTCCCCCATATATTTT. The whole variable domain, remainder taken from reference TRBV7-9 and TRBJ1-3, is DTGVSQNPRHKITKRGQNVTFRCDPISEHNRLYWYRQTLGQGPEFLTYFQNEAQLEKSRLLSDRFSAERPKGSFSTLEIQRTEQGDSAMYLCASSLLPGQGLSSPIYFGEGSWLTVV.